Listed below are T cell receptor beta chains from one sample, sequenced in a study of T-cell memory formation after mild COVID-19. TCRdb reprocessed the 5' RACE reads with MiXCR, giving one entry per CDR3 protein. The sample shows 350,000 to 400,000 distinct CDR3 sequences, 20% to 25% of them seen only once. The sequenced material came from PBMCs or a T cell subset sorted from them (not recorded which). The origin of the receptors is an adult woman who had mild COVID-19 (a few samples of this study predate the infection). Cell type and time point are not known. CDR3s include the opening cysteine and the closing phenylalanine or tryptophan. The D gene is left open where the match is weak. Clone sizes are given selectively: once, few, many, or a class where the clone is expanded.

j_call,v_call,d_call,clone_size,cdr3_nt,cdr3_aa
TRBJ2-1,TRBV7-6,TRBD2,-,TGTGCCACTCAGGGGCTAGCGGGTCACAATGAGCAGTTCTTC,CATQGLAGHNEQFF
TRBJ2-1,TRBV7-2,TRBD1,few,TGTGCCAGCAGCTTTGGCGGGACAGGGGGAATCAATGAGCAGTTCTTC,CASSFGGTGGINEQFF
TRBJ2-5,TRBV29-1,TRBD1,few,TGCAGCGCCGTGGACAGGGCGGTCCAGTACTTC,CSAVDRAVQYF
TRBJ1-2,TRBV20-1,TRBD1,-,TGCAGTGCCCCCGGGACAGGGGGCTCCTGGAACTATGGCTACACCTTC,CSAPGTGGSWNYGYTF
TRBJ2-2,TRBV4-2,-,few,TGTGCCAGCAGCCAAGAAGACCGGCGGGCGGGCGGGGAGCTGTTTTTT,CASSQEDRRAGGELFF
TRBJ2-3,TRBV7-9,-,-,TGTGCCAGCACCGAGGACGGAGATACGCAGTATTTT,CASTEDGDTQYF
TRBJ2-3,TRBV9,-,few,TGTGCCAGTGGCACCGGGGGCCACAGCACAGATACGCAGTATTTT,CASGTGGHSTDTQYF
TRBJ2-2,TRBV7-2,-,few,TGTGCCAGCAGCTTAAGCTGGGTCGTAACCGGGGAGCTGTTTTTT,CASSLSWVVTGELFF
TRBJ2-4,TRBV6-5,TRBD2,many,TGTGCCAGCCGTCGGGCGGGAGGGTTAACCAAAAACATTCAGTACTTC,CASRRAGGLTKNIQYF
TRBJ1-1,TRBV6-2/TRBV6-3,TRBD1,few,TGTGCCAGCAGGCGAGGGACAGGCCTTAAAAACACTGAAGCTTTCTTT,CASRRGTGLKNTEAFF